This record concerns one TCR beta chain sequence. The repertoire was sequenced with immunoSEQ multiplex PCR; TCRdb's copy has only in-frame clones and lacks some. This sample has about 73,000 clones; around 77% occur once, and the top ten carry 2% to 2.5%. Germline CDR1 is LGHDT and CDR2 is YNNKEL (reference sequence). Trimming removed 5 bases from V and 3 bases from J; junction bases left unmatched: 2. This CDR3 is built from 14 residues. This specimen comes from a study of blood T cell repertoires in COVID-19. In the study overall: Sources were T cells, B-cell-depleted T cells, or PBMCs; the material itself was cDNA or gDNA.

Seattle enrolled patients during active infection and tracked them longitudinally. The V gene is TRBV3-1 (or the pseudogene TRBV3-2), the J gene TRBJ2-7; 12 nucleotides agree with TRBD2. The source of this sequence is a man between 65 and 85 years old with COVID-19, enrolled during active disease. Source material: peripheral blood. The CDR3 DNA follows: TGTGCCAGCAGCGAGACTAGCGGGAGCTACGAGCAGTACTTC. Its protein is CASSETSGSYEQYF.